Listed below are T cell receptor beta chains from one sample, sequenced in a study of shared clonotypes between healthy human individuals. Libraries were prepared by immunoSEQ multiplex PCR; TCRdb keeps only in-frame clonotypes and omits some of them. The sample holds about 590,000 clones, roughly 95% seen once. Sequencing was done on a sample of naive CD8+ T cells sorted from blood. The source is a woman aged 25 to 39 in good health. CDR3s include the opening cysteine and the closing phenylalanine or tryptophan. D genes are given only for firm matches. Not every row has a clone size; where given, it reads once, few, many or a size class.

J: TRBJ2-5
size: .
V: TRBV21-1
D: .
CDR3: CASRMNGRGAQETQYF
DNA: TGTGCCAGCAGAATGAACGGGCGGGGCGCGCAAGAGACCCAGTACTTC

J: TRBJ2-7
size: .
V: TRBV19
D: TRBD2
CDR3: CASSIGGSGTYEQYF
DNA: TGTGCCAGTAGTATAGGGGGTAGCGGGACCTACGAGCAGTACTTC

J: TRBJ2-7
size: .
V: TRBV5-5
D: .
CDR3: CASSLVWSSYEQYF
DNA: TGTGCCAGCAGCTTGGTCTGGTCCTCCTACGAGCAGTACTTC

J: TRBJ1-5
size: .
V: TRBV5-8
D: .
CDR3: CASSLAPGNHQPQHF
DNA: TGTGCCAGCAGCTTGGCCCCTGGGAATCATCAGCCCCAGCATTTT

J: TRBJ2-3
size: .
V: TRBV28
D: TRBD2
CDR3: CATYPSGLAASTDTQYF
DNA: TGTGCCACTTACCCAAGCGGACTAGCGGCTAGCACAGATACGCAGTATTTT

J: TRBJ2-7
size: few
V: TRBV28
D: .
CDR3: CASSLGREQYF
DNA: TGTGCCAGCAGTTTAGGCCGGGAGCAGTACTTC

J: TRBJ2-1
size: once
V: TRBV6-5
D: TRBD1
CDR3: CASRLQGAAYNEQFF
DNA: TGTGCCAGCAGACTACAGGGGGCAGCCTACAATGAGCAGTTCTTC

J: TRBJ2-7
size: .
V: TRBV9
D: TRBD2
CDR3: CASSPRTSGSAEQYF
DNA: TGTGCCAGCAGCCCTCGGACTAGCGGGAGTGCCGAGCAGTACTTC

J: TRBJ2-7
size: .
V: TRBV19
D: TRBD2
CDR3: CASSTTNYSGRRGEYEQYF
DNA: TGTGCCAGTAGCACAACTAACTATAGCGGGCGACGTGGGGAGTACGAGCAGTACTTC

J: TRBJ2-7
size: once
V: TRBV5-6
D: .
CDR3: CASSLSGLFYEQYF
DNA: TGTGCCAGCAGCTTGTCGGGACTCTTCTACGAGCAGTACTTC

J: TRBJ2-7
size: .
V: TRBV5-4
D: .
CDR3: CASSLNAYEQYF
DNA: TGTGCCAGCAGCTTAAACGCGTACGAGCAGTACTTC

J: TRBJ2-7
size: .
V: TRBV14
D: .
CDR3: CASSQTASYEQYF
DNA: TGTGCCAGCAGCCAGACAGCCTCCTACGAGCAGTACTTC

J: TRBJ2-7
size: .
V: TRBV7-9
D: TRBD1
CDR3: CASSADRGQVEQYF
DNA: TGTGCCAGCAGCGCGGACAGGGGGCAGGTCGAGCAGTACTTC

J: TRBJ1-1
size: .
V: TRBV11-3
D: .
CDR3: CASSLQNTEAFF
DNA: TGTGCCAGCAGCTTACAGAACACTGAAGCTTTCTTT

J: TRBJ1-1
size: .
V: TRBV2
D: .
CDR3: CASSARRMNTEAFF
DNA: TGTGCCAGCAGTGCACGTCGTATGAACACTGAAGCTTTCTTT

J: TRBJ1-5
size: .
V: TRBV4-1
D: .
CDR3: CASSQRRRTTNQPQHF
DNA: TGCGCCAGCAGCCAACGGCGACGGACGACCAATCAGCCCCAGCATTTT

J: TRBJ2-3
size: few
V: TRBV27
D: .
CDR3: CASSFVATSTDTQYF
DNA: TGTGCCAGCAGTTTCGTAGCGACTAGCACAGATACGCAGTATTTT